The entry that follows covers one T cell receptor beta chain sequence. Sequencing was performed with immunoSEQ multiplex PCR; in TCRdb, only in-frame clones are kept and a portion is missing. The sample yields approximately 46,000 clones, roughly 79% seen once. Trimming removed 4 bases from V and 3 bases from J; junction bases left unmatched: 6. CDR1 SGHNT and CDR2 YYREEE come from the germline V gene (reference sequence). The CDR3 contains 15 residues. This sample is drawn from a study of blood T cell repertoires in COVID-19. Looking at the study overall: Italy, Spain and the United States were the sources of the convalescent and acute COVID-19 samples.

The V and J genes are TRBV5-4 and TRBJ2-3; 9 bases are a match to TRBD2. The sequence was obtained from a woman older than 75 with COVID-19, enrolled during active disease. The specimen sequenced was peripheral blood. CDR3 protein: CASSASGRPTDTQYF. CDR3 nucleotides: TGTGCCAGCAGCGCCAGCGGGAGGCCGACAGATACGCAGTATTTT.